A single sample gave rise to the 21 T cell receptor beta chains below, sequenced in a study of blood T cells in healthy people across ages. Sample-barcoded 5' priming and a J-beta primer mix drove a second PCR of 7 to 11 cycles. In TCRdb, the 5' RACE reads were re-called with MiXCR into one record per CDR3 protein. The sample shows 1.5 million to 2 million distinct CDR3 sequences, roughly 27% of them seen only once. Sequencing used blood. These receptors came from a woman aged 25 to 39 in good health.

The rearrangement links TRBV6-5 to TRBJ2-2; 9 bases are shared with TRBD1. CDR3 size: 16 residues. From germline, CDR1 is MNHEY and CDR2 SVGAGI. The trim removed 6 bases at V and 2 bases at J, leaving 7 bases unmatched. DNA of the CDR3: TGTGCCAGCAGCCAGGACAGGGGCGTAAACACCGGGGAGCTGTTTTTT. It is translated as CASSQDRGVNTGELFF.

A few counts support this clonotype. This chain links TRBV30 with TRBJ2-7, with a possible D match to TRBD2 (6 bases). Trimming removed 0 bases from V and 4 bases from J, with 13 bases in between. The CDR3 consists of 14 residues. Per the germline V gene, CDR1 is GTSNPN and CDR2 is SVGIG (reference sequence). CDR3 bases: TGTGCCTGGAGTGTAAGTCCAGGGAGGTACGAGCAGTACTTC. This codes for CAWSVSPGRYEQYF. Complete variable domain (other parts from reference TRBV30 and TRBJ2-7): SQTIHQWPATLVQPVGSPLSLECTVEGTSNPNLYWYRQAAGRGLQLLFYSVGIGQISSEVPQNLSASRPQDRQFILSSKKLLLSDSGFYLCAWSVSPGRYEQYFGPGTRLTVT.

The V and J genes are TRBV2 and TRBJ2-7, with D possibly being TRBD1 or TRBD2 (6 bases each). The V gene lost 7 bases and the J gene lost 7 bases, with 20 bases spanning the gap. In germline, CDR1 is SNHLY, CDR2 FYNNEI. This CDR3 is built from 14 residues. CDR3 DNA sequence: TGTGCCAGCACGGGGGCGGGGTCCCCGGGGGAGCAGTACTTC. Translation gives CASTGAGSPGEQYF.

This clonotype was seen more than once but under ten times. The chain has TRBV12-5 and TRBJ1-4; D possibly corresponds to TRBD1 (6 bases). Germline CDR1 and CDR2: LGHNT and FRNRAP. The CDR3 runs 13 residues. V gave up 4 bases and J gave up 3 bases, with 6 bases separating them. CDR3 protein: CASGSGANEKLFF. The CDR3 nucleotides are TGTGCTAGTGGTTCAGGGGCTAATGAAAAACTGTTTTTT.

The V gene is TRBV28, the J gene TRBJ2-7; D not certain. Trimming took 5 bases from V and 5 from J, leaving 16 bases between them. Per germline, CDR1 MDHEN and CDR2 SYDVKM. The length of the CDR3 is 14 residues. The DNA of the CDR3 is TGTGCCAGCAGTCGACCCCCCGGCGTCCACGAGCAGTACTTC. Protein product: CASSRPPGVHEQYF.

As regards this clonotype: A read error is possible here, since a much larger clone lies one base away. The chain carries TRBV10-3 and TRBJ2-5; TRBD2 matches at 10 bases. This CDR3 has 15 residues. V dropped 6 bases and J dropped 5; count of bases not matched to a gene: 9. Germline values: CDR1 ENHRY, CDR2 SYGVKD. CDR3 DNA sequence: TGTGCCATCAGCCTCAGGGCTAGCGGGAGTGAGACCCAGTACTTC. It translates to CAISLRASGSETQYF.

This clonotype was recorded once. One junction end disagrees with the germline gene, perhaps due to a read error. In nucleotides, the CDR3 is TGCGCCGGCAGCTCGGCCTTGGTGGAAGAGACCCAGTACTTC. It specifies CAGSSALVEETQYF. The rearrangement uses TRBV5-1 and TRBJ2-5; D unclear. The CDR3 totals 14 residues. Germline loops: CDR1 SGHRS, CDR2 YFSETQ.

In this sample, this clonotype turned up a few times. The V and J genes are TRBV6-6 and TRBJ2-5; D unresolved. Germline V gene sequence: CDR1 MNHNY, CDR2 SVGAGI (reference sequence). Trimming removed 0 bases at V and 5 bases at J, with 10 bases between. CDR3 length equals 14 residues. The CDR3 DNA is TGTGCCAGCAGTTACTCGCCAGTCCGGGAGACCCAGTACTTC. It translates to CASSYSPVRETQYF.

The chain recombines TRBV5-1 with TRBJ2-1; 12 bases align to TRBD2. Germline V lookup: CDR1 SGHRS, CDR2 YFSETQ. The V gene end was trimmed by 6 bases and the J gene end by 6 bases; junction bases not matched to a gene: 10. This CDR3 contains 16 residues. CDR3 DNA: TGCGCCAGCAACGGTCTAGGGACTAGCGGGTTCAATGAGCAGTTCTTC. This encodes CASNGLGTSGFNEQFF.

The chain has TRBV11-2 and TRBJ2-2; TRBD2 is a possible D gene (6 bases). Trimming removed 5 bases at V and 2 bases at J, with 15 bases between. This CDR3 contains 16 residues. In germline, CDR1 is SGHAT, CDR2 FQNNGV. The CDR3 DNA follows: TGTGCCAGCAGCGTCATCCGGGACTCCAACACCGGGGAGCTGTTTTTT. Encoded protein: CASSVIRDSNTGELFF.

This clonotype occurred many times. This chain connects TRBV6-4 to TRBJ2-1; unclear D gene. Germline V CDR1 and CDR2: MRHNA, SNTAGT. The V end lost 4 bases, the J end lost 4 bases, and 8 bases lay between the germline ends. The CDR3 contains 13 residues. CDR3 amino acids: CASSVDQYNEQFF. The CDR3 nucleotides are TGTGCCAGCAGTGTAGACCAGTACAATGAGCAGTTCTTC.

The chain couples TRBV20-1 to TRBJ1-4; a possible D gene is TRBD1 (5 bases). CDR1 DFQATT and CDR2 SNEGSKA come from the germline V gene (reference sequence). This CDR3 is 14 amino acids long. V lost 0 bases, J lost 6 bases, and 11 bases lay in between. This CDR3 reads CSARDYRFDEKLFF. DNA for the CDR3: TGCAGTGCTAGAGATTACAGGTTTGATGAAAAACTGTTTTTT.

This clonotype has a count of ten or more. The genes are TRBV4-1 and TRBJ2-5, with a possible D match to TRBD2 (6 bases). CDR3 length: 15 amino acids. Trimming took off 0 bases at V and 6 bases at J, with 14 bases between the two ends. Germline loops: CDR1 MGHRA, CDR2 YSYEKL. DNA for the CDR3: TGCGCCAGCAGCCAAGATTGGCGGGATGGGCAGACCCAGTACTTC. Protein sequence: CASSQDWRDGQTQYF.

Details on this clonotype: A read error is possible here, since a much larger clone lies one base away. The V and J genes are TRBV6-2 or TRBV6-3 and TRBJ2-7, with D hard to call. Germline V gene lookup returns CDR1 MNHEY and CDR2 SVGEGT. The CDR3 is made up of 15 amino acids. The CDR3 DNA reads TGTACCAGCAGTGATGGTCCAAGGAGCTCCTACGAGCAGTACTTC. Its translation: CTSSDGPRSSYEQYF.

This clonotype was counted a few times. This chain's CDR3 is CASSYEVAEQYF. CDR3 nucleotide sequence: TGTGCCAGCAGTTATGAGGTCGCCGAGCAGTACTTC. The chain is built from TRBV6-2 or TRBV6-3 and TRBJ2-7; no clear D. CDR1 is MNHEY, CDR2 SVGEGT, per germline. Trimming removed 3 bases at V and 6 bases at J, with 9 bases between. The CDR3 is 12 residues long.

This clonotype was counted ten times or more. This rearrangement joins TRBV11-3 to TRBJ2-3, with D maybe TRBD2 (7 bases). CDR1 and CDR2 from the germline V gene are SGHNT and YENEEA. This CDR3 has 15 residues. V lost 1 base to trimming and J lost 2 bases, with 10 bases between them. The CDR3 here is CASSLGGGTTDTQYF. The CDR3 DNA is TGTGCCAGCAGCTTAGGCGGGGGCACCACAGATACGCAGTATTTT.

This clonotype has ten or more counts. This chain uses TRBV20-1 with TRBJ2-7; tentatively, D is TRBD2 (5 bases). The CDR3 consists of 14 residues. Germline CDR1 and CDR2: DFQATT and SNEGSKA (reference sequence). V lost 2 bases and J 0 bases, leaving 11 bases between the germline ends. The CDR3 bases are TGCAGTGCTAGACGGGTGGGGAGCTCCTACGAGCAGTACTTC. Protein product: CSARRVGSSYEQYF.

On this clonotype itself: Because the CDR3 is missing its conserved closing phenylalanine or tryptophan, this is likely a read error. V is TRBV5-5 and J is TRBJ2-5, with 8 bases lining up with TRBD2. J gave up 5 bases and V 4 bases, and 4 bases lay outside the gene matches. This CDR3 is 13 amino acids long. Germline V CDR1 and CDR2: SGHKS, YYEKEE (reference sequence). DNA of the CDR3: TGTGCCAGCAGCCCGGGGGGGCAGGAGACCCAGTACGTC. It specifies CASSPGGQETQYV.

This clonotype was counted only a few times. The gene calls are TRBV10-2 and TRBJ1-1; D unresolved. The CDR3 has 12 amino acids. V was pared by 0 bases and J by 11 bases, with 10 bases between. The V gene's germline CDR1 is WSHSY and CDR2 SAAADI. CDR3 DNA: TGCGCCAGCAGTGAGTCGAAGGTTGACGCTTTCTTT. It translates to CASSESKVDAFF.

This clonotype was counted at least ten times. The chain combines TRBV28 with TRBJ2-7, with TRBD1 identical over 11 bases. Germline V gives CDR1 MDHEN, CDR2 SYDVKM. The CDR3 contains 13 residues. With V trimmed by 11 bases and J by 2 bases, 5 bases remained unmatched. The CDR3 nucleotides read TGTGCCGGATCGGGACAGGGGGCCTACGAGCAGTACTTC. As protein: CAGSGQGAYEQYF.

This clonotype was counted a few times. This sequence joins TRBV12-3 or TRBV12-4 and TRBJ1-2, with D perhaps matching TRBD1 (5 bases). This CDR3 is 14 amino acids long. V lost 6 bases and J 4 bases, leaving 15 bases between the germline ends. The CDR3 sequence: CASSSREASYGYTF. In DNA form, the CDR3 reads TGTGCCAGCAGCTCCAGGGAGGCAAGCTATGGCTACACCTTC.